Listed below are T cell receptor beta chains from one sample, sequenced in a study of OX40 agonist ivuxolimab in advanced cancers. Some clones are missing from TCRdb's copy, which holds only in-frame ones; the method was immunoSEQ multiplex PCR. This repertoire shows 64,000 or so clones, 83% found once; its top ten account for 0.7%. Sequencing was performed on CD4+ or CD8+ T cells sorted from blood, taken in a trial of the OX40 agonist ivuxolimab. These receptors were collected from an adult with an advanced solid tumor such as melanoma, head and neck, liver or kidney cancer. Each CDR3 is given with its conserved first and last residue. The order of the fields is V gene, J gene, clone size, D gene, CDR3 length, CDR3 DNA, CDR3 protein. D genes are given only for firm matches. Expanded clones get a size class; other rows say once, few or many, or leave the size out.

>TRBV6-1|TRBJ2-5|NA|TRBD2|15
TGTGCCAGCAGTGCGGGAGGGGCGGGGCAAGAGACCCAGTACTTC
CASSAGGAGQETQYF
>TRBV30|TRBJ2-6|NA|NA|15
TGTGGTCTTGGGGCCCTAGGACCTGGGGCCAACGTCCTGACTTTC
CGLGALGPGANVLTF
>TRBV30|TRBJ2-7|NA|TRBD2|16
TGTGCCTGGAGTAGTCTAGCGGGAGGGAGAATTTACGAGCAGTACTTC
CAWSSLAGGRIYEQYF
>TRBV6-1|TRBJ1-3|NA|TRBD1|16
TGTGCCAGCAGTGAAGGGGGACAGGGTTCAGGAAACACCATATATTTT
CASSEGGQGSGNTIYF
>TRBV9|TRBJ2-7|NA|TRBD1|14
TGTGCCAGCAGCCCGGGACAGGGGGGTTACGAGCAGTACTTC
CASSPGQGGYEQYF
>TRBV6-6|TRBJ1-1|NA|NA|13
TGTGCCAGCAGTTACTCGTCCCCGGGGAAAGCTTTCTTT
CASSYSSPGKAFF
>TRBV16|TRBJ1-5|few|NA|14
TGTGCCAGCAGCCAGGGACAAAACAATCAGCCCCAGCATTTT
CASSQGQNNQPQHF
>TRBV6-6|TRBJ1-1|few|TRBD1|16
TGTGCCAGCAGTCCTACAGGGGGCGCGGGGAACACTGAAGCTTTCTTT
CASSPTGGAGNTEAFF
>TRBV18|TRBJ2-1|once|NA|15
TGTGCCAGCTCCCTCAGAGAGGTTCTCTACAATGAGCAGTTCTTC
CASSLREVLYNEQFF
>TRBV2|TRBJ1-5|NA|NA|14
TGTGCCACAAGACTGGGGGGAAGCAATCAGCCCCAGCATTTT
CATRLGGSNQPQHF
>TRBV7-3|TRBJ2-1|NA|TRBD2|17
TGTGCCAGCAGTTTAACTAGCGGGGAAAGCTCCTACAATGAGCAGTTCTTC
CASSLTSGESSYNEQFF
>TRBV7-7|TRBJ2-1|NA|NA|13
TGTGCCAGCAGCCCAGAGCTATTGAATGAGCAGTTCTTC
CASSPELLNEQFF
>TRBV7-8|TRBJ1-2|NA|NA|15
TGTGCCAGCAGCTTAGAGGGGGTTGGGTCCTATGGCTACACCTTC
CASSLEGVGSYGYTF
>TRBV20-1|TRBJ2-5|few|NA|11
TGCAGTGCTAGAGGAGGCGAGACCCAGTACTTC
CSARGGETQYF
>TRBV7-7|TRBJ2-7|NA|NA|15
TGTGCCAGCAGCCCGCCCAGTCGGGGCCTCTACGAGCAGTACTTC
CASSPPSRGLYEQYF
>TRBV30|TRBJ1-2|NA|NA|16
TGTGCCTGGAGTCCTTCCCGTTGGTTTTCGAACTATGGCTACACCTTC
CAWSPSRWFSNYGYTF
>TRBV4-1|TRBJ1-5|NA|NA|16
TGCGCCAGCAGCCAAGATCAGACCAGGATCAATCAGCCCCAGCATTTT
CASSQDQTRINQPQHF
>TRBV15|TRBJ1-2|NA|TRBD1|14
TGTGCCACCAGCAGAGCAGGGGGCAACTATGGCTACACCTTC
CATSRAGGNYGYTF
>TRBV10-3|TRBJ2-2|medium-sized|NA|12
TGTGCCATCAGTGATACATCCGGGGAGCTGTTTTTT
CAISDTSGELFF
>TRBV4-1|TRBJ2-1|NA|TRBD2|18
TGCGCCAGCAGCCAAGTAGATTTGGGGCTAGCGGCCTACAATGAGCAGTTCTTC
CASSQVDLGLAAYNEQFF
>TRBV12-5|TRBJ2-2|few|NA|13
TGTGCTAGTGGGGACAGCTATGCCGGGGAGCTGTTTTTT
CASGDSYAGELFF
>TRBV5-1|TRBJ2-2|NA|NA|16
TGCGCCAGCAGCCCGTATGCAGGGGTGGGCACCGGGGAGCTGTTTTTT
CASSPYAGVGTGELFF
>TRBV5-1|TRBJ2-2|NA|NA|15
TGCGCCAGCAGCTTGGATTGGACATCATCCGGGGAGCTGTTTTTT
CASSLDWTSSGELFF
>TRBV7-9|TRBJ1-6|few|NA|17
TGTGCCAGCAGCTTATCTGGGGGCAGGGGATTTAGTTCACCCCTCCACTTT
CASSLSGGRGFSSPLHF